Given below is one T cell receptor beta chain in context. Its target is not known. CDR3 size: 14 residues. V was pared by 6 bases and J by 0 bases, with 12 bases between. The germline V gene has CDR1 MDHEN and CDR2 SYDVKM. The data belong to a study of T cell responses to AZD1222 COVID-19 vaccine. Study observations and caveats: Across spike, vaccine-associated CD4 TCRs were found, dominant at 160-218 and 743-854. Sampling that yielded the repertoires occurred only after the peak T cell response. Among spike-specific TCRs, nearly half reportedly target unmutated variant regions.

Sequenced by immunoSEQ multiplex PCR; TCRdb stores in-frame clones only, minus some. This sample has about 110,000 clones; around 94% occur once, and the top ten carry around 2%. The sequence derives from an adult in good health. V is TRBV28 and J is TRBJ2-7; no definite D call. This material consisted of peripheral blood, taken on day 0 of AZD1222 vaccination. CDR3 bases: TGTGCCAGCAGGACCCACGGTAGCTCCTACGAGCAGTACTTC. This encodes CASRTHGSSYEQYF.